This T cell receptor (beta chain) is from a study of vaccination effects on CD4 cells after COVID-19. CDR3 length: 14 amino acids. Germline CDR1 is SGHRS and CDR2 is YFSETQ. The V end was cut by 4 bases, the J end by 10 bases, with 15 bases between. On day 10 of culture, CD4+ T cells were separated out. The protocol was immunoSEQ multiplex PCR, while the TCRdb copy is restricted to in-frame clones and leaves out a portion. The data show almost 40,000 clones, over 80% seen once. This clone was recorded a few times. What it binds is unknown. The sequences come from CD4+ T cells from PBMCs cultured without peptide, collected before COVID-19 vaccination. The sequence was collected from a human donor who received a COVID-19 vaccine. This chain uses TRBV5-1 with TRBJ1-6, with D perhaps TRBD1 (5 bases). The CDR3 bases are TGCGCCAGCAGCCCCGGGGACTTGGAGTCACCCCTCCACTTT. It encodes CASSPGDLESPLHF.